This passage covers 18 T cell receptor beta chains from one sample sequenced in a study of low-dose radiotherapy and immunotherapy resistance in tumors. TRAV- and TRBV-specific primers, spanning alpha and beta chains, primed first-strand cDNA. TCRs were amplified for approximately 21 PCR cycles with a constant-region primer and V-primer adapter. TCRdb re-called the reads with MiXCR, one entry per CDR3 protein. The repertoire holds about 84,000 distinct CDR3 sequences, with 17% as singletons. Stated time point: after trial treatment. Regarding treatment: LDRT plus nivolumab, ipilimumab, low-dose cyclophosphamide and aspirin (RACIN trial). The input for sequencing was PBMCs, taken after low-dose radiotherapy plus immunotherapy. The receptor source for this set is a male donor with prostate cancer.

This clonotype was seen at least ten times. The chain uses TRBV27 and TRBJ1-3; D gene uncertain. Trimming cost V 3 bases and J 2 bases, with 5 bases left between them. The CDR3 runs 13 residues. Germline values: CDR1 MNHEY, CDR2 SMNVEV (reference sequence). The CDR3 sequence is CASSFNAGNTIYF. The CDR3 coding sequence is TGTGCCAGCAGTTTCAACGCTGGAAACACCATATATTTT.

This clonotype was recorded at least ten times. The chain joins TRBV28 to TRBJ2-6; D is unclear. Germline V CDR1 and CDR2: MDHEN, SYDVKM. V lost 3 bases to trimming and J lost 2 bases, with 5 bases between them. The CDR3 extends over 14 amino acids. CDR3 sequence reads: CASSFQPGANVLTF. In nucleotides, the CDR3 is TGTGCCAGCAGTTTTCAGCCTGGGGCCAACGTCCTGACTTTC.

This clonotype has more than one count but fewer than ten. A far larger clone is off by one base, so a read error is likely. The chain links TRBV6-1 to TRBJ2-5, with 9 positions matching TRBD2. V gave up 5 bases and J gave up 6 bases; unmatched junction bases: 10. CDR1 is MNHNS, CDR2 SASEGT, per germline. This CDR3 region has 15 residues. DNA for the CDR3: TGTGCCAGCAGTTACGGTTCCGCGGGGGGGAAGACCCAGTACTTC. This encodes CASSYGSAGGKTQYF.

This clonotype appeared many times. The V call is TRBV5-6, the J call TRBJ2-7; no definite D call. The V gene lost 3 bases and the J gene lost 3 bases, with 4 bases spanning the gap. Germline CDR1 is SGHDT and CDR2 is YYEEEE. The CDR3 covers 11 residues. The CDR3 here is CASSSLYEQYF. Written as DNA, the CDR3 is TGTGCCAGCAGCTCCCTCTACGAGCAGTACTTC.

There are many counts of this clonotype. The chain combines TRBV13 with TRBJ2-5, with D tentatively TRBD1 (6 bases). This CDR3 region has 14 residues. Germline V CDR1 and CDR2: PRHDT, FYEKMQ (reference sequence). Trimming cost V 4 bases and J 1 base, with 10 bases left between them. As DNA, the CDR3 is TGTGCCAGCAGCTATAGGGACACCCAAGAGACCCAGTACTTC. The encoded protein is CASSYRDTQETQYF.

This clonotype has ten or more counts. J is TRBJ1-5 and V is TRBV12-3 or TRBV12-4, with 9 bases identical to TRBD1. V shed 5 bases, J shed 12 bases, and the junction held 8 bases outside the gene matches. This CDR3 is 13 amino acids long. The CDR3 DNA reads as TGTGCCAGCAGTGCACTGACAGGGGGTTTCCAGCATTTT. Amino acids: CASSALTGGFQHF.

This clonotype was counted ten times or more. The CDR3 sequence: CASSSDRDHEQFF. The CDR3 coding sequence is TGTGCCAGCAGTTCGGACAGGGACCATGAGCAGTTCTTC. J is TRBJ2-1 and V is TRBV27; 8 bases fit TRBD1. The trim removed 4 bases at V and 8 bases at J, leaving 4 bases unmatched. Per the germline V gene, CDR1 is MNHEY and CDR2 is SMNVEV (reference sequence). The CDR3 totals 13 residues.

The chain uses TRBV18 and TRBJ2-7; possibly TRBD1 for D (6 bases). This CDR3 is built from 16 residues. Trimming shortened V by 3 bases and J by 4 bases, and 19 bases separated the two germline ends. The germline CDR1 and CDR2 sequences are KGHSH and LQKENI. As DNA, the CDR3 is TGTGCCAGCTCACCGATGGGAACAGGGCTGCGATACGAGCAGTACTTC. Its translation: CASSPMGTGLRYEQYF.

In its sample, this clonotype was seen many times. The chain employs TRBV18 and TRBJ2-3; 7 positions agree with TRBD1. CDR1 and CDR2 from the germline V gene are KGHSH and LQKENI. With 2 bases clipped from V and 2 bases from J, the junction kept 7 bases outside the gene matches. This CDR3 spans 16 amino acids. CDR3: CASSPIRQGLTDTQYF. As DNA, the CDR3 is TGTGCCAGCTCACCAATACGACAGGGCCTCACAGATACGCAGTATTTT.

This clonotype showed up many times. The chain combines TRBV19 with TRBJ1-2; possible D gene TRBD1, 5 bases. The V end lost 5 bases, the J end lost 3 bases, and 10 bases lay between the germline ends. The CDR3 runs 13 residues. Germline CDR1 reads LNHDA; CDR2 reads SQIVND (reference sequence). The CDR3 sequence is CASSLRGDYGYTF. The CDR3 DNA is TGTGCCAGTAGTCTAAGGGGCGACTATGGCTACACCTTC.

Many counts were recorded for this clonotype. The chain has TRBV10-3 and TRBJ2-5, with 11 positions matching TRBD2. Germline V CDR1 and CDR2: ENHRY, SYGVKD. The CDR3 contains 15 residues. Trimming cost V 0 bases and J 6 bases; bases outside gene matches: 3. The CDR3 DNA sequence: TGTGCCATCAGTGAGTCTACGACTAGCGGGAAGACCCAGTACTTC. Translation gives CAISESTTSGKTQYF.

This clonotype was seen at least ten times. This chain joins TRBV6-1 and TRBJ1-6; tentatively, D is TRBD1 (6 bases). CDR1 and CDR2 from the germline V gene are MNHNS and SASEGT. The V end was cut by 1 base, the J end by 0 bases, with 10 bases between. The CDR3 is 17 amino acids. The CDR3 protein is CASSEVGGSSYNSPLHF. The CDR3, as DNA: TGTGCCAGCAGTGAAGTAGGGGGGAGCTCCTATAATTCACCCCTCCACTTT.

This clonotype was observed many times. One end of the junction fails to match germline, which may point to a read error. The chain links TRBV4-2 to TRBJ2-2, with 8 bases identical to TRBD1. The V gene's germline CDR1 is LGHNA and CDR2 YNFKEQ. This CDR3 comprises 15 residues. The CDR3 region has the DNA TGTGCCAGCAGTCAAGACAGGGGAGTCACCGGGGAGCTGTTTTTT. This sequence encodes CASSQDRGVTGELFF.

In its sample, this clonotype was seen many times. This chain joins TRBV11-2 and TRBJ2-4, with a weak D call TRBD1 (5 bases). The length of the CDR3 is 13 residues. The V gene lost 1 base and the J gene lost 7 bases, with 8 bases spanning the gap. Looked up from germline, CDR1 is SGHAT and CDR2 is FQNNGV. In DNA form, the CDR3 reads TGTGCCAGCAGCTTAGGCAGGGTTAACATTCAGTACTTC. Translating it yields CASSLGRVNIQYF.

This clonotype was counted ten times or more. The chain recombines TRBV18 with TRBJ2-2; D may be TRBD2 (5 bases). Looked up from germline, CDR1 is KGHSH and CDR2 is LQKENI. The CDR3 has 14 residues. Between the trimmed V and J ends, which lost 4 bases and 4 bases, there was a span of 10 bases. The CDR3 region is CASSLTRSTGELFF. Here the CDR3 DNA reads TGTGCCAGCTCACTTACTAGATCCACCGGGGAGCTGTTTTTT.

This clonotype was detected ten times or more. The V and J genes are TRBV7-2 and TRBJ1-5; D unresolved. The germline CDR1 and CDR2 sequences are SGHTA and FQGNSA. The CDR3 has 14 residues. Trimming cost V 5 bases and J 2 bases, with 10 bases left between them. CDR3 loop: CASSPNLGNQPQHF. In nucleotides, the CDR3 is TGTGCCAGCAGCCCAAATTTGGGCAATCAGCCCCAGCATTTT.

This clonotype was seen repeatedly, ten times or more. J is TRBJ1-2 and V is TRBV28; D gene unclear. CDR3 length equals 12 residues. Germline V gene sequence: CDR1 MDHEN, CDR2 SYDVKM. Trimming left V 7 bases short and J 2 bases short, with 8 bases between. CDR3 loop: CASTAQNYGYTF. The CDR3 bases are TGTGCCAGCACAGCACAGAACTATGGCTACACCTTC.

There are many counts of this clonotype. This chain uses TRBV28 with TRBJ2-3, with TRBD2 matching 7 bases. V gave up 7 bases and J gave up 2 bases; unmatched junction bases: 12. CDR1 is MDHEN and CDR2 is SYDVKM in the germline V gene. The CDR3 is made up of 16 amino acids. The CDR3 loop is CASTLHPAGSTDTQYF. In nucleotides, the CDR3 is TGTGCCAGCACCCTCCACCCAGCGGGATCCACAGATACGCAGTATTTT.